The present T cell receptor beta chain was sequenced within a study of T cells in Graves' hyperthyroidism and ophthalmopathy. This clonotype has a handful of counts. As yet, its antigen is unknown. This CDR3 spans 13 amino acids. Trimming cost V 4 bases and J 6 bases; bases outside gene matches: 4. Germline CDR1 and CDR2: SQVTM and ANQGSEA. Amplification of TCR beta CDR3 regions used RNA as the template. Using the HTBI primer set, a first-round RT-PCR was run on the TCR CDR3. TCRdb re-called the multiplex PCR reads with MiXCR, one entry per CDR3 protein. The repertoire holds 490,000 or so distinct CDR3 sequences, with approximately 23% as singletons. Study-wide findings and caveats: Most thyroid clonotypes that were expanded above 0.001 also turned up in blood. From stable hyperthyroidism, ophthalmopathy was separated by a 13 V-J model.

V is TRBV29-1 and J is TRBJ2-7, with 12 nucleotides matching TRBD1. This receptor was taken from a woman aged 65 to 85 with Graves' ophthalmopathy. Sequenced sample: blood. The CDR3, as DNA: TGCAGCGTTGTCCGGGACAGGGGGCGCGAGCAGTACTTC. It yields the protein CSVVRDRGREQYF.